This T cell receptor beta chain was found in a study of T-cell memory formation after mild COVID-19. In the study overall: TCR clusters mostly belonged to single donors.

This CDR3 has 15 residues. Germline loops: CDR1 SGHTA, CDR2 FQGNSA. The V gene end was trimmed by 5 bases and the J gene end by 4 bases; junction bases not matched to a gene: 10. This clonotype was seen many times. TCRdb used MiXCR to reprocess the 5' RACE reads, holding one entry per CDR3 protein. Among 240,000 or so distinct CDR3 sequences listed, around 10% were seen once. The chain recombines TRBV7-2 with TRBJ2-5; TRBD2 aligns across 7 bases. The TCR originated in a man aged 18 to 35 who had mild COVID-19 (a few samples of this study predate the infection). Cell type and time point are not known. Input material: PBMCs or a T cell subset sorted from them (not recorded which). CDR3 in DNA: TGTGCCAGCAGCCCGGGGGGAGTATCGGGAGAGACCCAGTACTTC. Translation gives CASSPGGVSGETQYF. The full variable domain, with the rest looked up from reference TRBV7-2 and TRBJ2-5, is GAGVSQSPSNKVTEKGKDVELRCDPISGHTALYWYRQSLGQGLEFLIYFQGNSAPDKSGLPSDRFSAERTGGSVSTLTIQRTQQEDSAVYLCASSPGGVSGETQYFGPGTRLLVL.